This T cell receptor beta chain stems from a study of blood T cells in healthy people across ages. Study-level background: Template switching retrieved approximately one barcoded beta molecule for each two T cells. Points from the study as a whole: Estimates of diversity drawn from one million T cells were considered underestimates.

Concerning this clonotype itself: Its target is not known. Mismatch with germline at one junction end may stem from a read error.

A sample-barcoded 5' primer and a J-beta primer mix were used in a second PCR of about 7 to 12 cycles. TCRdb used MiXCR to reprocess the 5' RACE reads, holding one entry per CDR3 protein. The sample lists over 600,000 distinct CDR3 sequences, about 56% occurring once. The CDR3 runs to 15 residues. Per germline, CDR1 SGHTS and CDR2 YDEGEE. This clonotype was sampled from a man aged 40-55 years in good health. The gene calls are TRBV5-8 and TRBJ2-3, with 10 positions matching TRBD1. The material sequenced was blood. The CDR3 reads CAGSPGQGTSFTQYF. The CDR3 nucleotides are TGTGCCGGCAGCCCGGGACAGGGGACTTCTTTTACGCAGTATTTT.